Listed below are T cell receptor beta chains from one sample, sequenced in a study of shared clonotypes between healthy human individuals. The method was immunoSEQ multiplex PCR; TCRdb's version includes in-frame clones alone and lacks a portion of them. The sample lists about 600,000 clones, about 95% occurring once. Input material: naive CD8+ T cells sorted from blood. All receptors derive from a woman aged 30 to 39 in good health. CDR3s include the opening cysteine and the closing phenylalanine or tryptophan.

>TRBJ2-5|TRBV7-3
CASSLNSQETQYF
>TRBJ1-1|TRBV14
CASSQDRSGIGTEAFF
>TRBJ1-1|TRBV2
CASSAEAFF
>TRBJ2-4|TRBV11-3
CASSLSSLSGNIQYF
>TRBJ1-1|TRBV27
CASSLSPGAGDTEAFF
>TRBJ1-1|TRBV5-6
CASSFGGPTEAFF
>TRBJ1-3|TRBV7-8
CASSPTGIGSGNTIYF
>TRBJ2-7|TRBV27
CASSLTGTGAEQYF
>TRBJ2-2|TRBV6-5
CASSYTGEDTGELFF
>TRBJ2-1|TRBV5-6
CASSPTLGPHEQFF
>TRBJ1-1|TRBV6-5
CASSNMNTEAFF
>TRBJ2-3|TRBV30
CAWTRGGLGTDTQYF
>TRBJ2-7|TRBV7-2
CASSLVSGSTYEQYF
>TRBJ1-2|TRBV28
CASSLNRGSYGYTF
>TRBJ1-3|TRBV4-1
CASSQVQGAPGNTIYF
>TRBJ2-3|TRBV19
CASSIVVLAGNTDTQYF
>TRBJ1-1|TRBV28
CASSDRGNTEAFF
>TRBJ2-7|TRBV5-4
CASSPGTHYEQYF
>TRBJ2-7|TRBV2
CASSDRVLSSYEQYF
>TRBJ1-1|TRBV7-2
CASSLWGGTGVGTEAFF
>TRBJ1-2|TRBV28
CASSYDIRAVGYTF
>TRBJ2-7|TRBV5-4
CASSHGTSQFYEQYF
>TRBJ1-5|TRBV9
CASSVGGGINQPQHF
>TRBJ2-2|TRBV9
CASSDPGGWSSNTGELFF
>TRBJ2-7|TRBV7-9
CASSGTSVEQYF
>TRBJ2-1|TRBV15
CATSSQWGPGEQFF
>TRBJ2-7|TRBV5-6
CASSFYRADYEQYF
>TRBJ1-1|TRBV7-9
CASSLEVVNTEAFF
>TRBJ1-2|TRBV28
CASSSPHRKGTYGYTF
>TRBJ1-2|TRBV2
CASSEALGYTF
>TRBJ1-4|TRBV2
CASSAVNEKLFF
>TRBJ1-2|TRBV28
CASSPLAGRIGYTF
>TRBJ1-6|TRBV4-1
CASSQGQGRSPLHF
>TRBJ2-1|TRBV7-2
CASSLAREQFF
>TRBJ2-1|TRBV9
CASSYNGNEQFF
>TRBJ2-2|TRBV11-2
CASSSVSDVYGTGELFF
>TRBJ2-5|TRBV5-6
CASSFWAREGRGETQYF
>TRBJ2-5|TRBV13
CASSLADSPQRGEQYF
>TRBJ1-5|TRBV28
CASSFDSYQPQHF
>TRBJ1-4|TRBV29-1
CSVVPSGFSEKLFF
>TRBJ2-2|TRBV25-1
CASSKRGNTGELFF
>TRBJ2-7|TRBV19
CASSVGLAFWEQYF
>TRBJ2-5|TRBV2
CASQGEMETQYF
>TRBJ2-7|TRBV14
CASSENHGTGLLEQYF
>TRBJ2-1|TRBV5-5
CASSSGLAGSYNEQFF
>TRBJ1-4|TRBV13
CASSLGAREKLFF
>TRBJ1-5|TRBV7-8
CASSLQAGPSNQPQHF
>TRBJ2-7|TRBV4-2
CASSQEGTSGAYEQYF